A single sample gave rise to the 28 T cell receptor beta chains below, sequenced in a study of Ad26.COV2.S vaccination and SARS-CoV-2 variants. Measured with immunoSEQ multiplex PCR; TCRdb has only the in-frame clones, and not every one. The profile shows about 350,000 clones, roughly 81% of them singletons. Treatment denoted: some 19 received Ad26.COV2.S at low or high dose, single or two shots; roughly five received placebo; per-sample allocation not given. Sampling was performed 63 days after the first vaccine or placebo injection. The specimen comprised peripheral blood, sampled in a trial of Ad26.COV2.S vaccine versus placebo. Source of these receptors: a person between 18 and 60 years old who received the Ad26.COV2.S COVID-19 vaccine or a placebo.

The chain employs TRBV7-2 and TRBJ1-2; D is uncertain. Germline V gene lookup returns CDR1 SGHTA and CDR2 FQGNSA. V lost 2 bases to trimming and J lost 0 bases, with 10 bases between them. The CDR3 extends over 15 amino acids. The CDR3 DNA follows: TGTGCCAGCAGCTTACTCCGCGGGGCTAACTATGGCTACACCTTC. Translating gives CASSLLRGANYGYTF. The full variable domain, rest sourced from reference TRBV7-2 and TRBJ1-2, is GAGVSQSPSNKVTEKGKDVELRCDPISGHTALYWYRQSLGQGLEFLIYFQGNSAPDKSGLPSDRFSAERTGGSVSTLTIQRTQQEDSAVYLCASSLLRGANYGYTFGSGTRLTVV.

The chain is built from TRBV7-8 and TRBJ1-1; TRBD1 aligns across 12 bases. V was pared by 5 bases and J by 6 bases, with 7 bases of the junction left unmatched. The length of the CDR3 is 15 residues. CDR1 is SGHVS and CDR2 is FQNEAQ in the germline V gene. The CDR3 coding sequence is TGTGCCAGCAGCAAAGGGACAGGGGGCGCCTCTGAAGCTTTCTTT. Translated: CASSKGTGGASEAFF. Supplemented by reference TRBV7-8 and TRBJ1-1, the full variable domain reads GAGVSQSPRYKVAKRGQDVALRCDPISGHVSLFWYQQALGQGPEFLTYFQNEAQLDKSGLPSDRFFAERPEGSVSTLKIQRTQQEDSAVYLCASSKGTGGASEAFFGQGTRLTVV.

The V call is TRBV15, the J call TRBJ2-6; 8 positions agree with TRBD1. V dropped 5 bases and J dropped 0; count of bases not matched to a gene: 6. The CDR3 loop spans 17 amino acids. The germline V gene has CDR1 LNHNV and CDR2 YYDKDF (reference sequence). The CDR3 loop is CATSGQGFGSGANVLTF. In DNA, the CDR3 is TGTGCCACCAGCGGACAGGGATTTGGCTCTGGGGCCAACGTCCTGACTTTC.

The rearrangement joins TRBV7-9 to TRBJ2-7; TRBD1 matches at 9 bases. Losses at the gene ends were 5 bases for V and 12 bases for J; bases not matched to a gene: 8. Germline V gives CDR1 SEHNR, CDR2 FQNEAQ (reference sequence). The CDR3 has 12 residues. This chain's CDR3 is CASSLDRGRTYF. In DNA, the CDR3 is TGTGCCAGCAGCCTAGACAGGGGGAGAACGTACTTC.

The chain employs TRBV28 and TRBJ1-1; weak D call: TRBD1 (6 bases). This CDR3 spans 16 amino acids. The germline CDR1 and CDR2 sequences are MDHEN and SYDVKM. V lost 0 bases and J lost 5, with 16 bases in between. The CDR3 coding sequence is TGTGCCAGCAGTTTATGGCCAGGGGTGGCGGGTACTGAAGCTTTCTTT. The encoded protein is CASSLWPGVAGTEAFF.

J is TRBJ2-5 and V is TRBV5-4, with 9 bases fitting TRBD1. V was clipped by 3 bases and J by 4 bases; unmatched bases: 4. In germline, CDR1 is SGHNT, CDR2 YYREEE (reference sequence). The CDR3 is 14 residues long. CDR3 nucleotide sequence: TGTGCCAGCAGCTCGGGACAGGGAGCAGAGACCCAGTACTTC. Translating gives CASSSGQGAETQYF.

The chain is built from TRBV5-8 and TRBJ2-7; TRBD1 aligns across 7 bases. J lost 3 bases, V lost 4 bases, and 10 bases had no gene match. This CDR3 is 15 amino acids long. Germline CDR1 SGHTS, CDR2 YDEGEE. CDR3 nucleotide sequence: TGTGCCAGCAGCCTGCCATTCCGGGACAGCTACGAGCAGTACTTC. Translating it yields CASSLPFRDSYEQYF.

This chain uses TRBV5-6 with TRBJ1-2; 7 nucleotides match TRBD1. In germline, CDR1 is SGHDT, CDR2 YYEEEE. The CDR3 loop spans 13 amino acids. Trimming removed 0 bases from V and 8 bases from J; junction bases left unmatched: 4. CDR3 sequence: CASSLGQGRGYTF. Here the CDR3 DNA reads TGTGCCAGCAGCTTGGGACAGGGCCGGGGCTACACCTTC.

The chain is built from TRBV9 and TRBJ2-1, with D perhaps TRBD1 (6 bases). Deletions cut 2 bases from V and 10 bases from J, with 16 bases between. The CDR3 extends over 14 amino acids. Germline V CDR1 and CDR2: SGDLS, YYNGEE. CDR3 nucleotide sequence: TGTGCCAGCAGCGTCCCCCCGCCCGGGACAGAGCAGTTCTTC. It encodes CASSVPPPGTEQFF. Together with reference TRBV9 and TRBJ2-1, the CDR3 gives the full variable domain: DSGVTQTPKHLITATGQRVTLRCSPRSGDLSVYWYQQSLDQGLQFLIQYYNGEERAKGNILERFSAQQFPDLHSELNLSSLELGDSALYFCASSVPPPGTEQFFGPGTRLTVL.

The chain combines TRBV5-1 with TRBJ2-1; TRBD2 aligns across 8 bases. The CDR3 spans 20 residues. The germline CDR1 and CDR2 sequences are SGHRS and YFSETQ. The J segment lost 4 bases and the V segment lost 2 bases, leaving 20 bases of the junction unmatched. DNA for the CDR3: TGCGCCAGCAGCTTAAGTTCTAGCGGGCTCTCACACGAGAAGTACAATGAGCAGTTCTTC. It is translated as CASSLSSSGLSHEKYNEQFF.

This clone has only one observation. The chain has TRBV2 and TRBJ2-7; 10 bases map to TRBD2. V lost 7 bases to trimming and J lost 2 bases; unmatched junction nucleotides: 5. Germline V CDR1 and CDR2: SNHLY, FYNNEI. This CDR3 comprises 14 residues. The CDR3 coding sequence is TGTGCCAGCAAGGGAGCGGGGGGGACCTACGAGCAGTACTTC. Protein sequence: CASKGAGGTYEQYF.

The J gene is TRBJ1-5, the V gene TRBV29-1; tentative D call: TRBD1 (5 bases). The CDR3 has 16 amino acids. Germline CDR1 reads SQVTM; CDR2 reads ANQGSEA. Trimming pared 4 bases from V and 1 base from J, leaving 17 bases between. CDR3 nucleotide sequence: TGCAGCGTTGGCGGTTGGAGGGGCATGAGCAATCAGCCCCAGCATTTT. This translates into CSVGGWRGMSNQPQHF.

V gene TRBV11-2 combines with J gene TRBJ2-7; D is unresolved. V was shortened by 5 bases and J by 4 bases, with 9 bases between the two germline ends. Germline CDR1 and CDR2: SGHAT and FQNNGV. The CDR3 has 12 residues. The CDR3 sequence is CASSADGYEQYF. Written as DNA, the CDR3 is TGTGCCAGCAGCGCAGACGGATACGAGCAGTACTTC.

The chain uses TRBV6-5 and TRBJ2-5; TRBD2 aligns across 10 bases. The V gene end was trimmed by 6 bases and the J gene end by 5 bases; junction bases not matched to a gene: 9. From germline, CDR1 is MNHEY and CDR2 SVGAGI. This CDR3 contains 15 residues. The CDR3 region has the DNA TGTGCCAGCAGGATCGGGCTAGCGGGAGTTGAGACCCAGTACTTC. Its protein product is CASRIGLAGVETQYF.

About this clone: The identical CDR3 is also encoded by other nucleotide sequences in the sample. The chain joins TRBV5-4 to TRBJ2-2; D is possibly TRBD1 (6 bases). From germline, CDR1 is SGHNT and CDR2 YYREEE (reference sequence). Deletions cut 0 bases from V and 1 base from J, with 7 bases between. This CDR3 contains 15 residues. The CDR3 nucleotides read TGTGCCAGCAGCTTGGCCAGGGGGAACACCGGGGAGCTGTTTTTT. Translated, it gives CASSLARGNTGELFF.

The chain links TRBV21-1 to TRBJ2-3; the table names TRBD2, a call not compared with the DNA. TRBV21-1 is listed as a pseudogene. There are 17 residues in the CDR3. Written as DNA, the CDR3 is TGTGCCAGCAGCAAAGGGTCGGCTAGCGGGGGGGAAGATACGCAGTATTTT. Residues: CASSKGSASGGEDTQYF.

This sequence joins TRBV10-3 and TRBJ2-3; no firm D call. CDR3 length: 14 residues. Trimming stripped 6 bases from V and 1 base from J, with 11 bases between. Germline CDR1 is ENHRY and CDR2 is SYGVKD. The CDR3 is CAIRLGVGTDTQYF. In DNA form, the CDR3 reads TGTGCCATCAGACTCGGCGTCGGCACAGATACGCAGTATTTT.

The rearrangement joins TRBV3-1 (or the pseudogene TRBV3-2) to TRBJ2-5, with a possible D match to TRBD1 (6 bases). Germline V lookup: CDR1 LGHDT, CDR2 YNNKEL (reference sequence). Trimming pared 2 bases from V and 1 base from J, leaving 11 bases between. This CDR3 contains 15 residues. The CDR3 loop is CASSQTRQVQETQYF. The CDR3 DNA is TGTGCCAGCAGCCAAACACGACAGGTCCAAGAGACCCAGTACTTC.

The chain has TRBV6-5 and TRBJ2-5; D is unclear. Germline V CDR1 and CDR2: MNHEY, SVGAGI. The germline V and J ends were trimmed by 5 bases and 3 bases, with 16 bases remaining between them. The CDR3 extends over 15 amino acids. The CDR3: CASSPGQRIKETQYF. CDR3 sequence (DNA): TGTGCCAGCAGTCCCGGCCAGCGCATTAAAGAGACCCAGTACTTC.

The chain combines TRBV9 with TRBJ1-2, with a possible D match to TRBD1 (6 bases). Germline CDR1 is SGDLS and CDR2 is YYNGEE. The V and J ends lost 7 bases and 4 bases respectively, with 17 bases between them. The CDR3 has 14 amino acids. The CDR3 nucleotides are TGTGCCAGCGGCCAGGACAGACAAAGCTATGGCTACACCTTC. It is translated as CASGQDRQSYGYTF.

This chain connects TRBV7-2 to TRBJ2-2; a possible D gene is TRBD2 (5 bases). CDR3 length: 14 amino acids. The V end was cut by 3 bases, the J end by 5 bases, with 10 bases between. Germline V CDR1 and CDR2: SGHTA, FQGNSA. The CDR3 sequence is CASSFSGETGELFF. The CDR3 region has the DNA TGTGCCAGCAGCTTTAGTGGGGAGACCGGGGAGCTGTTTTTT. Based on the CDR3 plus reference TRBV7-2 and TRBJ2-2, the full variable domain is GAGVSQSPSNKVTEKGKDVELRCDPISGHTALYWYRQSLGQGLEFLIYFQGNSAPDKSGLPSDRFSAERTGGSVSTLTIQRTQQEDSAVYLCASSFSGETGELFFGEGSRLTVL.

This chain uses TRBV27 with TRBJ2-7; weak D call: TRBD1 (5 bases). The V gene's germline CDR1 is MNHEY and CDR2 SMNVEV (reference sequence). The CDR3 contains 15 residues. V shed 5 bases and J shed 0 bases, with 14 bases lying between them. The CDR3 DNA reads as TGTGCCAGCAGTCTCCGGCCGACAGTCTCCTACGAGCAGTACTTC. Translated, it gives CASSLRPTVSYEQYF.

This clone was recorded a few times. This chain uses TRBV7-2 with TRBJ2-3, with D hard to call. The CDR3 contains 11 residues. Trimming took 4 bases from V and 2 from J, leaving 1 base between them. Germline V lookup: CDR1 SGHTA, CDR2 FQGNSA. CDR3 residues: CASSYTDTQYF. CDR3 nucleotide sequence: TGTGCCAGCAGCTACACAGATACGCAGTATTTT.

The V gene is TRBV5-1, the J gene TRBJ2-2; a possible D gene is TRBD2 (6 bases). There are 12 residues in the CDR3. CDR1 is SGHRS, CDR2 YFSETQ, per germline. Trimming cost V 4 bases and J 10 bases, with 11 bases left between them. As DNA, the CDR3 is TGCGCCAGCAGCGTCACTAGCATGGAGCTGTTTTTT. This translates into CASSVTSMELFF.

A single count supports this clone. The chain couples TRBV7-9 to TRBJ2-3; TRBD1 matches at 11 bases. The CDR3 spans 15 residues. The junction had 6 bases not matched to a gene; V was cut back by 7 bases and J by 3 bases. The germline V gene encodes CDR1 SEHNR and CDR2 FQNEAQ (reference sequence). Here the CDR3 DNA reads TGTGCCAGCATCGACGGACAGGGGGCAACAGATACGCAGTATTTT. Protein: CASIDGQGATDTQYF.

The chain carries TRBV11-3 and TRBJ2-1; 9 bases fit TRBD1. The CDR3 sequence is 15 residues long. J was trimmed by 4 bases and V by 5 bases; bases with no gene match: 6. Germline lookup yields CDR1 SGHNT and CDR2 YENEEA. DNA for the CDR3: TGTGCCAGCAGCCCCAGGACAGGGGAATACAATGAGCAGTTCTTC. Encoded protein: CASSPRTGEYNEQFF.

This clone was counted once. CDR3 protein: CASIPVAGFSYEQYF. The CDR3 DNA reads TGTGCCAGCATCCCTGTAGCGGGGTTCTCCTACGAGCAGTACTTC. This sequence joins TRBV5-5 and TRBJ2-7, with 8 bases lining up with TRBD2. Germline V CDR1 and CDR2: SGHKS, YYEKEE (reference sequence). The CDR3 runs to 15 residues. J was trimmed by 0 bases and V by 6 bases; bases with no gene match: 8.

The chain combines TRBV5-6 with TRBJ2-4; D is tentatively TRBD1 or TRBD2 (5 bases each). The V gene lost 1 base and the J gene lost 6 bases, with 14 bases spanning the gap. The germline V gene encodes CDR1 SGHDT and CDR2 YYEEEE. The CDR3 contains 15 residues. The chain's CDR3 is CASSLWGTGINIQYF. CDR3 in DNA: TGTGCCAGCAGCTTGTGGGGGACGGGAATAAACATTCAGTACTTC.